This T cell receptor (beta chain) originates from a study of CD8+ T cells in alopecia areata. cDNA reverse transcribed from extracted RNA served as the sequencing template. Sequencing used immunoSEQ multiplex PCR; TCRdb keeps in-frame clones, though not all of them. The sample yields 150,000 to 200,000 clones, around 58% seen once. Regarding the study as a whole: Although TCR sharing was seen in mice, sharing across patients was less clear, possibly for HLA-related reasons.

Worth noting for this clone: As yet, its antigen is unknown.

This CDR3 has 15 amino acids. V was clipped by 2 bases and J by 7 bases; unmatched bases: 10. Germline CDR1 reads SEHNR; CDR2 reads FQNEAQ (reference sequence). Treatment defined: oral pan-JAK inhibitor, 5-10 mg twice daily. Samples from alopecia areata patients were lesional scalp punch biopsies and peripheral blood. Sequencing used CD8+ T cells sorted from blood, obtained at week 24, from a patient treated with tofacitinib. This chain uses TRBV7-9 with TRBJ2-7; 8 nucleotides align to TRBD2. The sequence came from a human donor with alopecia areata. The CDR3 protein is CASSLLTSAGWEQYF. In DNA, the CDR3 is TGTGCCAGCAGCTTACTGACTAGCGCAGGATGGGAGCAGTACTTC. The variable domain in full, with the rest retrieved from reference TRBV7-9 and TRBJ2-7, is DTGVSQNPRHKITKRGQNVTFRCDPISEHNRLYWYRQTLGQGPEFLTYFQNEAQLEKSRLLSDRFSAERPKGSFSTLEIQRTEQGDSAMYLCASSLLTSAGWEQYFGPGTRLTVT.